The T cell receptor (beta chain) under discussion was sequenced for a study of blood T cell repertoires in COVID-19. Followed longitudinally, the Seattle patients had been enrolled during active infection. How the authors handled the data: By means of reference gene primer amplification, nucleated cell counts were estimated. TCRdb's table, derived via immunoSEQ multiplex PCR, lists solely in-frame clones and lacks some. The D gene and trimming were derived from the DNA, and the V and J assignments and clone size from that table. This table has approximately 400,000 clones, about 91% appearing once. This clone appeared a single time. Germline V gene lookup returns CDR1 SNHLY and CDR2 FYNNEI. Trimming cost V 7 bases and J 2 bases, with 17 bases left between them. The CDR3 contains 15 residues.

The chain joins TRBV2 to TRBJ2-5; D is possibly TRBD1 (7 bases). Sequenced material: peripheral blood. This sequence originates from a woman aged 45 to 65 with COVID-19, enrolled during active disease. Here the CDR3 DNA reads TGTGCCAGCATCGGAGGGGGCGGACATCAAGAGACCCAGTACTTC. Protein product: CASIGGGGHQETQYF.